A selection of T cell receptor beta chains follows, all from one sample in a study of regulatory T cells in long-lasting Graves disease. A single record per CDR3 protein comes from TCRdb applying MiXCR to the multiplex PCR reads. The sample holds about 430,000 distinct CDR3 sequences, about 15% seen once. The sample was also reused in another study, on T cells in Graves' hyperthyroidism and ophthalmopathy.

The specimen was peripheral blood mononuclear cells (PBMCs), collected at new diagnosis, from a patient treated with antithyroid drugs. The receptors here all came from a woman in her thirties or forties with Graves disease. Each CDR3 is given with its conserved first and last residue. D genes are given only for firm matches. The size entry is marked missing in some rows and otherwise reads once, few, many or a size class.

cdr3_nt,cdr3_aa,clone_size,j_call,d_call,v_call
TGTGCCAGCAGCTTAGGACAGGGGAACTCCTACGAGCAGTACTTC,CASSLGQGNSYEQYF,NA,TRBJ2-7,TRBD1,TRBV7-6
TGTGCCAGCAGTGAATCGGGTGGGACCGGGAATTCACCCCTCCACTTT,CASSESGGTGNSPLHF,few,TRBJ1-6,NA,TRBV25-1
TGTGCCTGGAGTGTATACTCGCGGGAGCCCTTCGATGAGCAGTTCTTC,CAWSVYSREPFDEQFF,many,TRBJ2-1,TRBD2,TRBV30
TGTGCCAGCAGTCCGCACGACTCCGGGACTAGCGAATCCTACGAGCAGTACTTC,CASSPHDSGTSESYEQYF,many,TRBJ2-7,TRBD2,TRBV11-2
TGTGCCAGTAGTATTAGGTCTAGCGGGAGTACAGATACGCAGTATTTT,CASSIRSSGSTDTQYF,few,TRBJ2-3,TRBD2,TRBV19
TGTGCCACCAGCAGAGATGGGACAGCTCCGGAGGAGCTGTTTTTT,CATSRDGTAPEELFF,few,TRBJ2-2,TRBD1,TRBV15
TGTGCCAGCAGCCAGCCCCCGATGGGTTACGAGCAGTACTTC,CASSQPPMGYEQYF,many,TRBJ2-7,NA,TRBV6-1
TGCGTCAGCAGCCCTAGCGGGAATTCGCCAGATACGCAGTATTTT,CVSSPSGNSPDTQYF,NA,TRBJ2-3,TRBD2,TRBV5-1
TGTGCCAGCAGTCTCGCCGGCCTCGGACTAGCGGGAGGCGGGGGAGATACGCAGTATTTT,CASSLAGLGLAGGGGDTQYF,many,TRBJ2-3,TRBD2,TRBV27
TGTGCCAGCAGTTTATCACCGGGACAGGGATCCATTTCCTACGAGCAGTACTTC,CASSLSPGQGSISYEQYF,many,TRBJ2-7,TRBD1,TRBV27
TGTGCCAGTAGTCTGGGACAGGGGAGGTACGAGCAGTACTTC,CASSLGQGRYEQYF,many,TRBJ2-7,TRBD1,TRBV19
TGTGCCAGCAGTCGAGGGGGACAGAACACTGAAGCTTTCTTT,CASSRGGQNTEAFF,few,TRBJ1-1,NA,TRBV6-2/TRBV6-3
TGCAGTGCTCCAGGGGTTAGCACAGATACGCAGTATTTT,CSAPGVSTDTQYF,many,TRBJ2-3,NA,TRBV20-1
TGCAGTGCTAGAGATGGAGGACCTTCTGGAAACACCATATATTTT,CSARDGGPSGNTIYF,NA,TRBJ1-3,NA,TRBV20-1
TGTGTCACCAGCAGAGAAGGGGGGTATGGCTACACCTTC,CVTSREGGYGYTF,few,TRBJ1-2,NA,TRBV15
TGTGCCACCAGTGATTCTTGGGTTTCGGGGGAGCTGTTTTTT,CATSDSWVSGELFF,NA,TRBJ2-2,NA,TRBV24-1
TGCAGTGCTAGGACTAGCACAGATACGCAGTATTTT,CSARTSTDTQYF,many,TRBJ2-3,NA,TRBV20-1
TGTGCCAGCAGTTCCGGTCGGACTAGTACCTACGAGCAGTACTTC,CASSSGRTSTYEQYF,many,TRBJ2-7,TRBD2,TRBV28
TGTGCCAGCAGCCTAGGTCCCCCCAATAGCAATCAGCCCCAGCATTTT,CASSLGPPNSNQPQHF,few,TRBJ1-5,NA,TRBV7-6
TGTGCCAGCACCCTTAGACTAGCGGGTAGCAATGAGCAGTTCTTC,CASTLRLAGSNEQFF,many,TRBJ2-1,TRBD2,TRBV5-5
TGCGCCAGCAGCTTGGCCTGGGCCCCCGGGACTAACTATGGCTACACCTTC,CASSLAWAPGTNYGYTF,NA,TRBJ1-2,NA,TRBV5-1
TGTGCCAGTAGTAGTAGGGACACCTCTTGGCCCGAGCAGTACTTC,CASSSRDTSWPEQYF,NA,TRBJ2-7,NA,TRBV19
TGCGCCAGCAGCTCAAATCCCGGGACAGGGGGTGCTGGCTACACCTTC,CASSSNPGTGGAGYTF,few,TRBJ1-2,TRBD1,TRBV5-1
TGTGCCAGCAGCTCCCCCGCCCCGGCAGTAACTAACTATGGCTACACCTTC,CASSSPAPAVTNYGYTF,NA,TRBJ1-2,NA,TRBV3-1
TGTGCCAGTGGAACTGGACAGGGTTACGAGCAGTACTTC,CASGTGQGYEQYF,many,TRBJ2-7,TRBD1,TRBV28
TGTGCCAGTAGTATAGGGCTTCCTAGCAGTGTCACCGCGGAGCTGTTTTTT,CASSIGLPSSVTAELFF,once,TRBJ2-2,NA,TRBV19
TGCAGTGCAGAGCCGACAGGTAGCAATCAGCCCCAGCATTTT,CSAEPTGSNQPQHF,few,TRBJ1-5,NA,TRBV20-1
TGTGCCAGCAGCTTGGCAGGAACGAACACCGGGGAGCTGTTTTTT,CASSLAGTNTGELFF,many,TRBJ2-2,NA,TRBV5-6
TGTGCCAGCAGTGAAAGGACACTAGATTCCGATGAGCAGTACTTC,CASSERTLDSDEQYF,many,TRBJ2-7,NA,TRBV6-1
TGTGCCAGCCGAACGGGAGCCACAGATACGCAGTATTTT,CASRTGATDTQYF,many,TRBJ2-3,NA,TRBV7-2
TGTGCCAGCAGTTTATTGGCGGGTATGAACACTGAAGCTTTCTTT,CASSLLAGMNTEAFF,many,TRBJ1-1,NA,TRBV27
TGTGCCAGCTCACCAGGGCTCCGCTCCTACGAGCAGTACTTC,CASSPGLRSYEQYF,many,TRBJ2-7,NA,TRBV18
TGTGCCAGTAGTTTACAGGGGCCTCGAGGAGCTTTCTTT,CASSLQGPRGAFF,few,TRBJ1-1,TRBD1,TRBV19
TGTGCCAGCAGCTCCCTGATCGGGGGACAGGGGGGAGGCACAGATACGCAGTATTTT,CASSSLIGGQGGGTDTQYF,many,TRBJ2-3,TRBD1,TRBV9
TGTGCCACCAGCAGAGATCGGGCAATTACTGAAGCTTTCTTT,CATSRDRAITEAFF,many,TRBJ1-1,NA,TRBV15
TGTGCCAGCAGGGGACCGAGAAACTATGGCTACACCTTC,CASRGPRNYGYTF,NA,TRBJ1-2,NA,TRBV6-1
TGTGCCACCAGCAGAGGGAAGAATGAAAAACTGTTTTTT,CATSRGKNEKLFF,many,TRBJ1-4,NA,TRBV15
TGTGCCAGCAGGTCTACAGGGATGGGGAACAATGAGCAGTTCTTC,CASRSTGMGNNEQFF,once,TRBJ2-1,NA,TRBV12-3/TRBV12-4
TGTGCCAGCTCACCCGCTCTAGCTAAGGGCAATGAGCAGTTCTTC,CASSPALAKGNEQFF,many,TRBJ2-1,NA,TRBV18
TGTGCCAGCAGCCAAGACGGGCAGGCCCAGTACTTC,CASSQDGQAQYF,NA,TRBJ2-5,NA,TRBV3-1
TGTGCCAGCAGTGGGGGACAGGGGGCTATGGATGGCTACACCTTC,CASSGGQGAMDGYTF,once,TRBJ1-2,TRBD1,TRBV12-3/TRBV12-4
TGTGCCAGCAGCTTAGAGGGACCCTACGATGAGCAGTTCTTC,CASSLEGPYDEQFF,NA,TRBJ2-1,NA,TRBV11-1
TGCAGTGCCAGGGGAGACCACACCTACAATGAGCAGTTCTTC,CSARGDHTYNEQFF,few,TRBJ2-1,NA,TRBV20-1
TGTGCCAGCCGGTTCACAGATACGCAGTATTTT,CASRFTDTQYF,few,TRBJ2-3,NA,TRBV28
TGCGCCAGCAGCCAGGTCCGGGGCCCGACCCCCTACGAGCAGTACTTC,CASSQVRGPTPYEQYF,NA,TRBJ2-7,NA,TRBV4-1
TGCGCCAGCAGCCCCTCGTTGGGGAGAAACACCGGGGAGCTGTTTTTT,CASSPSLGRNTGELFF,many,TRBJ2-2,NA,TRBV5-1
TGTGCCAGCAGCTTACTCGGCACTAGCACAGATACGCAGTATTTT,CASSLLGTSTDTQYF,many,TRBJ2-3,NA,TRBV11-3
TGTGCCAGCAGCTTGGCCATAAGGGTAGGCTCCTACAATGAGCAGTTCTTC,CASSLAIRVGSYNEQFF,NA,TRBJ2-1,NA,TRBV7-9
TGTGCCAGCAGCGTAGTTCAGGGATACAATGAGCAGTTCTTC,CASSVVQGYNEQFF,NA,TRBJ2-1,NA,TRBV9
TGTGCCAGCAGCCCGGGACTAGCGGAGACCTACAATGAGCAGTTCTTC,CASSPGLAETYNEQFF,NA,TRBJ2-1,TRBD2,TRBV5-4
TGTGCCAGCAGCTTAGGACAGGGCCAGGAGCAGTTCTTC,CASSLGQGQEQFF,many,TRBJ2-1,TRBD1,TRBV7-8
TGTGCCAGCAGTCCCCCAGAGGGGGTCCCCTACGAGCAGTACTTC,CASSPPEGVPYEQYF,many,TRBJ2-7,NA,TRBV28